The 18 T cell receptor beta chains listed next were all sequenced from one sample in a study of regulatory T cells in long-lasting Graves disease (dated by TCRdb to about 2021). Per the publication, the time point label means: newly diagnosed GD, antithyroid drugs for less than 3 months. For both TCR sequencing and RNA sequencing, RNA was extracted from PBMCs using TRIzol. The library was made by multiplex PCR. These reads were obtained on an Illumina HiSeq 4000. To build TCR beta libraries, CDR3 regions were amplified by Arm-PCR using iRepertoire HTBI primers. TCRdb applied fastp at Q25 and MiXCR to the public reads, then kept only in-frame beta chains. Every distinct CDR3 protein forms one entry, paired with its most common genes and DNA. This sample gives roughly 500,000 distinct CDR3 sequences in total; approximately 13% of them show up just once. The ten largest clones capture roughly 10% of the sample.

The sample was also reused in another study, on T cells in Graves' hyperthyroidism and ophthalmopathy.

The sequences come from peripheral blood mononuclear cells (PBMCs), collected at new diagnosis, from a patient treated with antithyroid drugs. The receptors were sampled from a man younger than 45 with Graves disease. Donor details come from another sample of the same person, matched by shared clones.

The sample holds many counts of this clonotype. The J gene is TRBJ1-6, the V gene TRBV7-9, with D unclear. The V and J ends lost 4 bases and 5 bases respectively, with 6 bases between them. Per the germline V gene, CDR1 is SEHNR and CDR2 is FQNEAQ (reference sequence). This CDR3 region has 13 residues. CDR3 bases: TGTGCCAGCAGCTCGACTCATAATTCACCCCTCCACTTT. The encoded protein is CASSSTHNSPLHF.

This clonotype was detected a few times. The chain links TRBV12-3 or TRBV12-4 to TRBJ1-4; the match to TRBD1 covers 9 bases. The CDR3 spans 16 residues. V lost 5 bases and J lost 5; bases outside the gene matches: 9. CDR3: CASSPSHRGPNEKLFF. The CDR3 nucleotides are TGTGCCAGCAGTCCCTCCCACAGGGGGCCGAATGAAAAACTGTTTTTT.

The chain couples TRBV12-5 to TRBJ1-5; perhaps TRBD1 as D (5 bases). Germline-derived CDR1 and CDR2 are LGHNT and FRNRAP. The length of the CDR3 is 18 residues. Trimming left V 5 bases short and J 3 bases short, with 23 bases between. The CDR3 DNA reads as TGTGCTAGTGGTCGTCGAGGTATAGGGGAGGGTATCAATCAGCCCCAGCATTTT. Its protein product is CASGRRGIGEGINQPQHF.

The table lists this clonotype with a few counts. This may be a read error: a much more frequent sequence differs by one nucleotide. The CDR3 does not end in the conserved phenylalanine or tryptophan, so this is likely a read error. The chain is built from TRBV12-3 or TRBV12-4 and TRBJ2-5, with D perhaps TRBD2 (5 bases). Trimming left V 7 bases short and J 4 bases short, with 13 bases between. The CDR3 runs 13 residues. CDR3 sequence reads: CASTILEGETQYY. In nucleotides, the CDR3 is TGTGCCAGCACGATTCTAGAGGGAGAGACCCAGTACTAC.

This clonotype was found many times. The V call is TRBV5-1, the J call TRBJ2-7; 7 nucleotides line up with TRBD2. The germline gives CDR1 SGHRS, CDR2 YFSETQ. CDR3 length: 15 residues. Trimming took 4 bases from V and 2 from J; bases not matched to a gene: 9. CDR3 in amino acids: CASSPTSAGTYEQYF. The CDR3 nucleotides read TGCGCCAGCAGCCCCACTAGCGCCGGTACCTACGAGCAGTACTTC.

This clonotype has a count of ten or more. The chain couples TRBV12-3 or TRBV12-4 to TRBJ2-1, with 13 bases that match TRBD2. The trim removed 5 bases at V and 4 bases at J, leaving 8 bases unmatched. This CDR3 comprises 17 residues. CDR3 sequence (DNA): TGTGCCAGCAGTCCGCGGACTAGCGGGAGTGGGTACAATGAGCAGTTCTTC. Amino acids: CASSPRTSGSGYNEQFF.

This clonotype came up once. Just one base apart from a much larger clone, this may be a read error. V gene TRBV6-1 combines with J gene TRBJ2-7, with 10 bases identical to TRBD2. Per germline, CDR1 MNHNS and CDR2 SASEGT. The length of the CDR3 is 16 residues. This CDR3 reads CAISEPLTSGHNEQYF. In DNA form, the CDR3 reads TGTGCCATCAGTGAGCCCCTGACTAGCGGGCACAATGAGCAGTACTTC.

This clonotype was observed many times. The chain combines TRBV10-2 with TRBJ2-3; possibly TRBD2 for D (6 bases). V lost 9 bases, J lost 6 bases, and 16 bases lay in between. This CDR3 contains 13 residues. CDR1 is WSHSY, CDR2 SAAADI, per germline. CDR3 sequence (DNA): TGCGCCAGTAATGACCGCCGGGGGGATACGCAGTATTTT. Amino acids: CASNDRRGDTQYF.

This clonotype was counted many times. V is TRBV12-3 or TRBV12-4 and J is TRBJ1-2; D is undetermined. The CDR3 consists of 14 residues. The ends were cut back, 5 bases at V and 3 bases at J, with 13 bases in the middle. The CDR3 protein is CASSRRTDHYGYTF. CDR3 nucleotides: TGTGCCAGCAGTCGGCGGACGGATCACTATGGCTACACCTTC.

This clonotype appeared many times. This chain connects TRBV20-1 to TRBJ1-5; D call uncertain. Per germline, CDR1 DFQATT and CDR2 SNEGSKA (reference sequence). The CDR3 has 15 amino acids. Trimming removed 0 bases from V and 6 bases from J, with 15 bases in between. Here the CDR3 reads CSARDVRAFGQPQHF. The CDR3 nucleotides are TGCAGTGCTAGAGATGTGAGGGCTTTTGGTCAGCCCCAGCATTTT.

This clonotype appeared a few times. The V gene is TRBV19, the J gene TRBJ2-7; D may be TRBD1 (6 bases). The CDR3 is made up of 14 amino acids. Germline lookup yields CDR1 LNHDA and CDR2 SQIVND (reference sequence). V shed 1 base and J shed 2 bases, with 9 bases lying between them. The CDR3 here is CASSIGGTTYEQYF. In DNA, the CDR3 is TGTGCCAGTAGTATAGGAGGGACAACCTACGAGCAGTACTTC.

Ten or more counts support this clonotype. The gene calls are TRBV2 and TRBJ2-3; D might be TRBD2 (5 bases). The germline V gene encodes CDR1 SNHLY and CDR2 FYNNEI. The CDR3 runs 14 residues. Deletions cut 5 bases from V and 2 bases from J, with 11 bases between. CDR3 amino acids: CASSISGDTDTQYF. CDR3 DNA: TGTGCCAGCAGTATCTCCGGGGACACAGATACGCAGTATTTT.

This clonotype was counted ten times or more. The CDR3 nucleotides are TGCGCCAGCAGCCACGATGAGGGCCCATACAATGAGCAGTTCTTC. Translation: CASSHDEGPYNEQFF. This chain uses TRBV4-1 with TRBJ2-1, with a weak D call TRBD2 (5 bases). From germline, CDR1 is MGHRA and CDR2 YSYEKL. Trimming removed 3 bases at V and 4 bases at J, with 13 bases between. CDR3 length: 15 amino acids.

This clonotype was detected ten times or more. V usage is TRBV7-3 and J usage is TRBJ2-2, with D hard to call. There are 14 residues in the CDR3. The germline gives CDR1 SGHTA, CDR2 FQGTGA. The germline V and J ends were trimmed by 5 bases and 8 bases, with 15 bases remaining between them. CDR3 coding DNA: TGTGCCAGCAGCCCAGTAGGAGATGTGGGGGAGCTGTTTTTT. Its protein is CASSPVGDVGELFF.

Notes on this clonotype: This clone may be a read error of a much larger clone one base away. The chain employs TRBV10-3 and TRBJ1-2, with D perhaps matching TRBD1 (6 bases). Germline V gene sequence: CDR1 ENHRY, CDR2 SYGVKD. The CDR3 consists of 15 residues. The CDR3 DNA reads TGTGCCACCAGTGAGCGGACAGAGGGAGCATATGGCTACACCTTC. This gives the protein CATSERTEGAYGYTF.

This clonotype appeared a few times. The rearrangement joins TRBV19 to TRBJ2-1, with D perhaps TRBD2 (6 bases). This CDR3 region has 14 residues. Germline-derived CDR1 and CDR2 are LNHDA and SQIVND (reference sequence). V was pared by 8 bases and J by 6 bases, with 17 bases between. This CDR3 reads CASGPGLFLNEQFF. The CDR3 nucleotides read TGTGCCAGTGGACCGGGACTCTTCCTCAATGAGCAGTTCTTC.

This clonotype came up many times. J is TRBJ2-7 and V is TRBV12-3 or TRBV12-4; 8 bases are shared with TRBD2. The J segment lost 1 base and the V segment lost 4 bases, leaving 6 bases of the junction unmatched. The CDR3 loop spans 15 amino acids. This CDR3 reads CASSSVAGPSYEQYF. For the CDR3, the DNA is TGTGCCAGCAGTTCGGTAGCGGGGCCTTCCTACGAGCAGTACTTC.

This clonotype was observed at least ten times. This chain joins TRBV29-1 and TRBJ2-3; weak D call: TRBD2 (5 bases). CDR3 length: 14 amino acids. Deletions cut 6 bases from V and 0 bases from J, with 13 bases between. CDR1 and CDR2 from the germline V gene are SQVTM and ANQGSEA. The CDR3 spells CSVSRGTSTDTQYF. CDR3 coding DNA: TGCAGCGTCTCTCGGGGAACAAGCACAGATACGCAGTATTTT.